The sequence of this T cell receptor (beta chain) was determined in a study of blood T cell repertoires in COVID-19. Study-level background: Both acute and convalescent COVID-19 samples were obtained from the United States, Italy and Spain.

This CDR3 has 14 amino acids. Germline V gene lookup returns CDR1 MNHEY and CDR2 SVGAGI. V lost 7 bases to trimming and J lost 0 bases, with 11 bases between them. The data were produced by immunoSEQ multiplex PCR, yet TCRdb's version contains in-frame clones alone and is incomplete. The repertoire consists of roughly 150,000 clones, with 85% to 90% occurring once and the leading ten covering roughly 3%. The source material was peripheral blood. The clonotype was recovered from a woman aged 55-75 years with active COVID-19. The chain combines TRBV6-5 with TRBJ2-3, with D tentatively TRBD2 (5 bases). The CDR3 coding sequence is TGTGCCAGCACCGGAGGCTATAGCACAGATACGCAGTATTTT. This translates into CASTGGYSTDTQYF.